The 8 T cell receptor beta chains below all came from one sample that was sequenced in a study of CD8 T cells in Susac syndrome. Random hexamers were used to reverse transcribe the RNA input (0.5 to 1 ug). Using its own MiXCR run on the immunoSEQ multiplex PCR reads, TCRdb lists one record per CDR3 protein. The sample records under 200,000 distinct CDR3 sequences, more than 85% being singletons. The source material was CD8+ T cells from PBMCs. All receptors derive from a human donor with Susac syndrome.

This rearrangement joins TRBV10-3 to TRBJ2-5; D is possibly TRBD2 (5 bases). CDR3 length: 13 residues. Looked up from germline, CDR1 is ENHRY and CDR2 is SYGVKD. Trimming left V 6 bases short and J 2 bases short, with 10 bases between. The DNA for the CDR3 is TGTGCCATCAGCCCCGGGATGCAAGAGACCCAGTACTTC. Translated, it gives CAISPGMQETQYF.

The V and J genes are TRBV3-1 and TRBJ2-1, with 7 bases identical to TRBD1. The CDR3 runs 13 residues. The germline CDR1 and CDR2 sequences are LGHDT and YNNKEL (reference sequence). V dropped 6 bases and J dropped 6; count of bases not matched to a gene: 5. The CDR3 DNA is TGTGCCAGCAGGGCGACAGGGATCAATGAGCAGTTCTTC. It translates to CASRATGINEQFF.

The CDR3 DNA reads TGTGCCTGGAGTGTGTCTCGACAGGGGACTGAAGCTTTCTTT. Its translation is CAWSVSRQGTEAFF. This chain links TRBV30 with TRBJ1-1; 8 nucleotides agree with TRBD1. Germline assignment: CDR1 GTSNPN and CDR2 SVGIG (reference sequence). V lost 0 bases and J lost 5; bases outside the gene matches: 5. This CDR3 has 14 residues.

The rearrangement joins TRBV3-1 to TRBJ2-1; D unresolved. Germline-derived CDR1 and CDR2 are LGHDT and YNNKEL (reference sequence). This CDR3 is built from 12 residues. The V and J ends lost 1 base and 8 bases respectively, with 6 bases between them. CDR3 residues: CASSQGTDEQFF. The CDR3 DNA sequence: TGTGCCAGCAGCCAAGGCACGGATGAGCAGTTCTTC.

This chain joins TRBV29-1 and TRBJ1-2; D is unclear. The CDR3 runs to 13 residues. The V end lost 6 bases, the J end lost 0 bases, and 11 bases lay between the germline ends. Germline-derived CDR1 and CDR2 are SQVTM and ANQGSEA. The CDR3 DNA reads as TGCAGCGTGGACCCTACAGCTAACTATGGCTACACCTTC. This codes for CSVDPTANYGYTF.

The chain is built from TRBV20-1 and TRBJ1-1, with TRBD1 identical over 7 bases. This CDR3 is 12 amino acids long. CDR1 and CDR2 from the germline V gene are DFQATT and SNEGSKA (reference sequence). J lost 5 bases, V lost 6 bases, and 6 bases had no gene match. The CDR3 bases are TGCAGTGCCTTGGTGGGACAGACTGAAGCTTTCTTT. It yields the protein CSALVGQTEAFF.

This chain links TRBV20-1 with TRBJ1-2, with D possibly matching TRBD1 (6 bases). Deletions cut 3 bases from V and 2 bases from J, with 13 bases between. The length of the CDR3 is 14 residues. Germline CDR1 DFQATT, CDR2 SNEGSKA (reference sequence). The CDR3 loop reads CSARDSIGNYGYTF. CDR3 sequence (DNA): TGCAGTGCTAGGGACAGCATCGGGAACTATGGCTACACCTTC.

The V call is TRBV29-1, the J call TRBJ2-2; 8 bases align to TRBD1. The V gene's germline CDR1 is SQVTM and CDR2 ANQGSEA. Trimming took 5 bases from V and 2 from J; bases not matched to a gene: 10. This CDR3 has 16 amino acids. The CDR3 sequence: CSVRNPDRANTGELFF. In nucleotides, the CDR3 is TGCAGCGTTCGAAACCCGGACAGGGCCAACACCGGGGAGCTGTTTTTT.